This T cell receptor beta chain was sequenced in a study of OX40 agonist ivuxolimab in advanced cancers. At the level of the whole study: Ivuxolimab was a fully human IgG2 agonistic monoclonal antibody targeting the costimulatory receptor OX40 (CD134). Intravenous ivuxolimab was administered to patients every 2 weeks at six dose levels: 0.01, 0.1, 0.3, 1.5, 3 and 10 mg/kg. Of the 50 or so patients in dose escalation, some 20 had hepatocellular carcinoma, some 15 had melanoma, 9 had renal cell carcinoma and 9 had head and neck cancer. A male proportion of around 81% and a mean age of approximately 60 years, ranging from 23 to 79, were recorded for the dose-escalation cohort. Prior anti-PD-1, anti-PD-L1 or anti-CTLA-4 therapy was permitted, and approximately 39% of dose-escalation patients had received checkpoint inhibitors. Three dose-escalation patients achieved partial responses, one with hepatocellular carcinoma and two with cutaneous melanoma. Peripheral TCRbeta sequencing was intended to test whether TCR sequence diversity was altered and clonal T-cell expansion was caused by ivuxolimab. The paper describes the monotherapy dose-escalation part (N = 52 patients) of the phase I trial of ivuxolimab. Study-wide conclusions, independent of this receptor: Low levels of normalized T-cell clonal expansion were also shown by some nonresponding patients. At doses of 0.1 to 3.0 mg/kg, clonal expansion of both CD4+ and CD8+ T cells in blood was seen between baseline and week 6. In the 0.1-3.0 mg/kg groups, partial responders had among the lowest normalized peripheral clonal expansion, particularly in CD8+ T cells. After ivuxolimab, expanded clones were on average more numerous among CD8+ T cells than among CD4+ T cells. The antigen specificity of the peripheral T cells that underwent clonal expansion was not determined.

The trial excluded patients who had a history of autoimmune disease or who were on systemic immunosuppression. In every dose cohort, peripheral blood was drawn for TCR sequencing at baseline, cycle 4 day 1, and cycle 7 day 1. Samples came from an open-label, multicenter, first-in-human phase I dose-escalation trial of ivuxolimab. Adults with locally advanced or metastatic head and neck squamous cell, hepatocellular, melanoma or renal cell carcinoma were enrolled in the trial. Before TCR sequencing, CD4+ and CD8+ T cells were separately sorted from peripheral blood. The germline V gene specifies MGHDK as CDR1 and SYGVNS as CDR2. Relative to germline, V is 3 bases shorter and J is 2 bases shorter, with 13 bases between their ends. From the cysteine through the phenylalanine, the CDR3 covers 15 amino acids. Just the 45-base CDR3 DNA is kept, in frame starting at base 1. With respect to this clone: Its antigen is still unknown. Per-base quality was not reported, and no clone a single base away is much larger than it.

Genomic DNA was extracted from sorted cells for sequencing of the TCRbeta CDR3 region. The immunoSEQ Assay was used to sequence the TCRbeta CDR3 regions. The immuneACCESS repertoire file appears here via TCRdb, limited to in-frame rearrangements. These files lack a portion of the clones; in checked studies, under half of the deficit traces to unresolved V genes, and the cause of the others is not known. The sample table records about 83,000 clones; about 85% of these occur just once. The top ten clonotypes cover roughly 0.71% of the sample. Here the sequenced sample was CD4+ or CD8+ T cells sorted from blood, taken in a trial of the OX40 agonist ivuxolimab. The chain links TRBV25-1 with TRBJ1-1, with no reliable assignment of the D segment. This clonotype originated in an adult with an advanced solid tumor such as melanoma, head and neck, liver or kidney cancer. The DNA sequence is as follows: TGTGCCAGCAGTGACACCCGCTCGGCTAACACTGAAGCTTTCTTT. Its amino acids are CASSDTRSANTEAFF.